This is a list of T cell receptor beta chains from one sample in a study of PD-1 blockade in classical Hodgkin lymphoma. Only in-frame clones appear in the TCRdb table, and some are missing; sequencing was by immunoSEQ multiplex PCR. The table lists about 30,000 clones, under 85% of them singletons. The sequencing used peripheral blood mononuclear cells (PBMCs), collected before the second cycle of nivolumab. The receptors shown here come from a human donor with classical Hodgkin lymphoma. CDR3s include the opening cysteine and the closing phenylalanine or tryptophan. Each record gives: V gene, CDR3 length, J gene, D gene, clone size, CDR3 protein, CDR3 DNA. D genes are given only for firm matches. Clone size is stated in some rows and not others, as once, few, many or a class when expanded.

v_gene: TRBV7-2; len: 14; j_gene: TRBJ2-1; d_gene: NA; abundance: few; CDR3aa: CASSLRLDYNEQFF; CDR3nt: TGTGCCAGCAGCTTAAGACTGGATTACAATGAGCAGTTCTTC
v_gene: TRBV9; len: 17; j_gene: TRBJ2-3; d_gene: TRBD2; abundance: NA; CDR3aa: CASSVARASGSTDTQYF; CDR3nt: TGTGCCAGCAGCGTAGCTCGGGCTAGCGGGAGCACAGATACGCAGTATTTT
v_gene: TRBV28; len: 15; j_gene: TRBJ1-2; d_gene: TRBD1; abundance: NA; CDR3aa: CASSQPGQGSYGYTF; CDR3nt: TGTGCCAGCAGTCAACCGGGACAGGGGTCCTATGGCTACACCTTC
v_gene: TRBV10-3; len: 14; j_gene: TRBJ2-7; d_gene: NA; abundance: NA; CDR3aa: CAISEWEGRYEQYF; CDR3nt: TGTGCCATCAGTGAGTGGGAAGGGAGGTACGAGCAGTACTTC
v_gene: TRBV7-2; len: 17; j_gene: TRBJ2-5; d_gene: TRBD2; abundance: NA; CDR3aa: CASSPIKTSGLQETQYF; CDR3nt: TGTGCCAGCAGCCCAATTAAGACTAGCGGACTCCAAGAGACCCAGTACTTC
v_gene: TRBV6-1; len: 13; j_gene: TRBJ2-5; d_gene: TRBD1; abundance: once; CDR3aa: CASRGQLQETQYF; CDR3nt: TGTGCCAGCAGGGGACAGTTACAAGAGACCCAGTACTTC
v_gene: TRBV6-1; len: 14; j_gene: TRBJ2-2; d_gene: NA; abundance: NA; CDR3aa: CASSEGSPTGELFF; CDR3nt: TGTGCCAGCAGTGAAGGTTCACCCACCGGGGAGCTGTTTTTT
v_gene: TRBV7-8; len: 14; j_gene: TRBJ1-1; d_gene: NA; abundance: NA; CDR3aa: CASSQYYQNTEAFF; CDR3nt: TGTGCCAGCAGCCAGTACTACCAGAACACTGAAGCTTTCTTT
v_gene: TRBV19; len: 14; j_gene: TRBJ1-2; d_gene: NA; abundance: NA; CDR3aa: CASSILRTVYGYTF; CDR3nt: TGTGCCAGTAGTATTCTAAGGACGGTTTATGGCTACACCTTC
v_gene: TRBV11-3; len: 17; j_gene: TRBJ1-6; d_gene: NA; abundance: few; CDR3aa: CASSLDRGLARGAPLHF; CDR3nt: TGTGCCAGCAGCTTAGATCGAGGCTTGGCTCGGGGAGCACCCCTCCACTTT
v_gene: TRBV11-3; len: 18; j_gene: TRBJ2-5; d_gene: TRBD2; abundance: NA; CDR3aa: CASSQIWTSGDIQETQYF; CDR3nt: TGTGCCAGCAGCCAAATTTGGACTAGCGGGGATATACAAGAGACCCAGTACTTC
v_gene: TRBV19; len: 12; j_gene: TRBJ1-6; d_gene: NA; abundance: medium-sized; CDR3aa: CASRGQGSPLHF; CDR3nt: TGTGCCAGTAGGGGGCAAGGCTCACCCCTCCACTTT
v_gene: TRBV6-6; len: 12; j_gene: TRBJ2-1; d_gene: NA; abundance: NA; CDR3aa: CASSYGGYEQFF; CDR3nt: TGTGCCAGCAGTTACGGGGGCTATGAGCAGTTCTTC
v_gene: TRBV5-1; len: 15; j_gene: TRBJ2-5; d_gene: NA; abundance: NA; CDR3aa: CASSLGRGPRETQYF; CDR3nt: TGCGCCAGCAGCCTGGGGCGCGGCCCCAGGGAGACCCAGTACTTC
v_gene: TRBV7-9; len: 15; j_gene: TRBJ2-7; d_gene: TRBD2; abundance: once; CDR3aa: CASSSGTSGVHEQYF; CDR3nt: TGTGCCAGCAGCTCCGGGACTAGCGGGGTCCACGAGCAGTACTTC
v_gene: TRBV7-8; len: 14; j_gene: TRBJ1-2; d_gene: TRBD1; abundance: NA; CDR3aa: CASSGTVTNYGYTF; CDR3nt: TGTGCCAGCAGCGGGACAGTAACTAACTATGGCTACACCTTC
v_gene: TRBV14; len: 16; j_gene: TRBJ1-6; d_gene: NA; abundance: NA; CDR3aa: CASSEWNAAYNSPLHF; CDR3nt: TGTGCCAGCAGCGAGTGGAACGCTGCCTATAATTCACCCCTCCACTTT
v_gene: TRBV27; len: 13; j_gene: TRBJ1-2; d_gene: TRBD1; abundance: NA; CDR3aa: CASSFGTGGGYTF; CDR3nt: TGTGCCAGCAGTTTCGGGACAGGCGGAGGCTACACCTTC
v_gene: TRBV4-3; len: 16; j_gene: TRBJ1-5; d_gene: TRBD1; abundance: NA; CDR3aa: CASSQDRGQGYQPQHF; CDR3nt: TGCGCCAGCAGCCAAGATCGGGGACAGGGGTATCAGCCCCAGCATTTT
v_gene: TRBV5-1; len: 16; j_gene: TRBJ2-2; d_gene: NA; abundance: NA; CDR3aa: CASSLEGGYNTGELFF; CDR3nt: TGCGCCAGCAGCTTGGAAGGGGGTTATAACACCGGGGAGCTGTTTTTT
v_gene: TRBV11-3; len: 19; j_gene: TRBJ2-5; d_gene: NA; abundance: NA; CDR3aa: CASSLFRAAGLARQETQYF; CDR3nt: TGTGCCAGCAGCTTATTTAGAGCGGCCGGGCTAGCGAGGCAAGAGACCCAGTACTTC
v_gene: TRBV7-2; len: 13; j_gene: TRBJ1-2; d_gene: NA; abundance: NA; CDR3aa: CASSSVEGGGYTF; CDR3nt: TGTGCCAGCAGCTCGGTGGAGGGAGGCGGCTACACCTTC
v_gene: TRBV7-2; len: 14; j_gene: TRBJ1-5; d_gene: TRBD1; abundance: NA; CDR3aa: CASSSDRVGQPQHF; CDR3nt: TGTGCCAGCAGCTCAGACAGGGTTGGTCAGCCCCAGCATTTT